This T cell receptor (beta chain) emerged from a study of identical twins. In its sample, this clonotype was seen many times. TCRdb processed the 5' RACE reads anew with MiXCR; each CDR3 protein has one entry. Here the sample spans 690,000 or so distinct CDR3 sequences, about 9.4% being singletons. CDR3 length: 17 residues. With 0 bases removed from V and 3 bases from J, the gap between germline ends came to 16 bases. Germline CDR1 is MNHEY and CDR2 is SVGAGI. These data also featured in a second study, about yellow fever vaccine responses in identical twins.

Sequenced sample: PBMCs. This chain links TRBV6-5 with TRBJ2-3; possibly TRBD2 for D (5 bases). The clonotype comes from a woman aged 18-29 years in good health. The CDR3 reads CASSYSALRRGTDTQYF. In DNA form, the CDR3 reads TGTGCCAGCAGTTACTCAGCACTCCGACGGGGAACAGATACGCAGTATTTT.